These 27 T cell receptor beta chains originate from one sample sequenced in a study of blood T cell repertoires in COVID-19 (TCRdb year 2020). The receptor library was made with the immunoSEQ multiplex PCR assay. TCRdb stores this immuneACCESS table with in-frame sequences only. Part of the clones is absent; in the studies checked, under half of the shortfall reflects unresolved V genes, and no reason is known for the rest. The sample table lists hundreds of thousands of clones, nearly 90% of them with a count of one. The ten largest clones represent approximately 1% of the sample. Sequenced sample: PBMCs or T cells enriched from blood (not recorded which). These receptor sequences come from a woman in her 30s who had recovered from COVID-19.

The V gene is TRBV7-2, the J gene TRBJ2-5, with 12 bases matching TRBD2. The length of the CDR3 is 14 residues. Germline assignment: CDR1 SGHTA and CDR2 FQGNSA. V trimming: 5 bases; J trimming: 8 bases; junction bases outside the gene matches: 6. The CDR3 protein is CASSLLLAGGTQYF. The CDR3 coding sequence is TGTGCCAGCAGCCTGCTACTAGCGGGGGGAACCCAGTACTTC.

V and J are TRBV6-6 and TRBJ2-7, with a possible D match to TRBD1 (5 bases). Trimming pared 10 bases from V and 6 bases from J, leaving 13 bases between. Germline lookup yields CDR1 MNHNY and CDR2 SVGAGI (reference sequence). This CDR3 is built from 11 residues. CDR3 nucleotides: TGTGCCATCAGGGTAGGGGTCGAGCAGTACTTC. Protein product: CAIRVGVEQYF.

J is TRBJ2-5 and V is TRBV12-3 or TRBV12-4; TRBD1 might be the D (5 bases). The CDR3 covers 12 residues. Trimming stripped 8 bases from V and 4 bases from J, with 11 bases between. The CDR3 spells CASGRQTETQYF. CDR3 DNA: TGTGCCAGCGGACGACAGACAGAGACCCAGTACTTC.

The V call is TRBV2, the J call TRBJ1-2; TRBD1 might be the D (6 bases). V was shortened by 4 bases and J by 1 base, with 10 bases between the two germline ends. From germline, CDR1 is SNHLY and CDR2 FYNNEI. This CDR3 is built from 14 residues. This chain's CDR3 is CASSVGGNNYGYTF. Here the CDR3 DNA reads TGTGCCAGCAGTGTAGGGGGAAATAACTATGGCTACACCTTC.

The chain is built from TRBV5-1 and TRBJ2-1; 9 bases align to TRBD2. V gave up 0 bases and J gave up 6 bases; unmatched junction bases: 4. Germline CDR1 and CDR2: SGHRS and YFSETQ. CDR3 length: 15 amino acids. The CDR3 nucleotides are TGCGCCAGCAGCTTGGCCGGCGGGAGGGCCAATGAGCAGTTCTTC. Its protein is CASSLAGGRANEQFF.

As concerns this clone: Additional DNA sequences in this sample encode the identical CDR3. The chain employs TRBV7-9 and TRBJ1-1, with 7 bases identical to TRBD1. The CDR3 runs to 15 residues. CDR1 is SEHNR and CDR2 is FQNEAQ in the germline V gene (reference sequence). V was pared by 5 bases and J by 3 bases, with 9 bases of the junction left unmatched. CDR3 sequence (DNA): TGTGCCAGCAGCCCAAGACAGGGTGGCGACACTGAAGCTTTCTTT. Translated: CASSPRQGGDTEAFF.

The V gene is TRBV10-3, the J gene TRBJ2-5, with 12 bases matching TRBD2. CDR3 length: 20 amino acids. The V gene's germline CDR1 is ENHRY and CDR2 SYGVKD. Unmatched junction bases numbered 15, after V lost 0 bases and J lost 4 bases. The CDR3 sequence is CAISESYLTSGGHIGETQYF. As DNA, the CDR3 is TGTGCCATCAGTGAGTCTTACCTGACTAGCGGGGGTCACATAGGAGAGACCCAGTACTTC.

The chain links TRBV5-1 to TRBJ2-5; 7 bases match TRBD2. CDR1 and CDR2 from the germline V gene are SGHRS and YFSETQ. Trimming cost V 5 bases and J 5 bases; bases outside gene matches: 9. There are 14 residues in the CDR3. The DNA of the CDR3 is TGCGCCAGCAGGTGGGGGAGGGCTTTGGAGACCCAGTACTTC. It is translated as CASRWGRALETQYF.

The chain carries TRBV28 and TRBJ1-5; 10 nucleotides agree with TRBD1. The CDR3 runs to 18 residues. The J segment lost 4 bases and the V segment lost 4 bases, leaving 13 bases of the junction unmatched. Per the germline V gene, CDR1 is MDHEN and CDR2 is SYDVKM. CDR3 coding DNA: TGTGCCAGCAGTTCCTCGACAGGGGGCGCGCTGCTGAATCAGCCCCAGCATTTT. Translation: CASSSSTGGALLNQPQHF.

The genes are TRBV19 and TRBJ1-5, with unresolved D. CDR1 is LNHDA and CDR2 is SQIVND in the germline V gene (reference sequence). Trimming cost V 2 bases and J 2 bases, with 13 bases left between them. The CDR3 loop spans 16 amino acids. The CDR3 region is CASSIIRILGNQPQHF. In DNA form, the CDR3 reads TGTGCCAGTAGTATAATCAGGATACTGGGCAATCAGCCCCAGCATTTT.

Only one count was recorded for this clone. V usage is TRBV18 and J usage is TRBJ2-5; 9 bases map to TRBD1. The CDR3 is made up of 18 amino acids. The germline gives CDR1 KGHSH, CDR2 LQKENI. Trimming cost V 1 base and J 0 bases; bases outside gene matches: 9. CDR3 residues: CASSPRDRVSWYQETQYF. In DNA form, the CDR3 reads TGTGCCAGCTCACCACGGGACAGGGTCTCTTGGTACCAAGAGACCCAGTACTTC.

This clone was counted a few times. V is TRBV28 and J is TRBJ1-2, with 7 bases fitting TRBD1. Germline CDR1 MDHEN, CDR2 SYDVKM. The junction had 7 bases not matched to a gene; V was cut back by 1 base and J by 5 bases. This CDR3 is 15 amino acids long. The CDR3 sequence: CASSLSPGQTYGYTF. The CDR3 bases are TGTGCCAGCAGTTTATCTCCGGGACAGACGTATGGCTACACCTTC.

V gene TRBV7-3 combines with J gene TRBJ2-2; the match to TRBD2 covers 8 bases. This CDR3 is built from 15 residues. CDR1 and CDR2 from the germline V gene are SGHTA and FQGTGA. J was trimmed by 8 bases and V by 2 bases; bases with no gene match: 7. The CDR3 sequence is CASSLGGGKLGELFF. CDR3 DNA sequence: TGTGCCAGCAGCTTAGGCGGGGGGAAATTAGGGGAGCTGTTTTTT.

The chain couples TRBV28 to TRBJ2-7, with TRBD2 matching 7 bases. J was trimmed by 3 bases and V by 6 bases; bases with no gene match: 11. The CDR3 is made up of 15 amino acids. CDR1 MDHEN and CDR2 SYDVKM come from the germline V gene. CDR3: CASRGGVSDHYEQYF. In DNA, the CDR3 is TGTGCCAGCAGGGGGGGGGTTAGCGACCACTACGAGCAGTACTTC. Combining the CDR3 with reference TRBV28 and TRBJ2-7 gives the whole variable domain DVKVTQSSRYLVKRTGEKVFLECVQDMDHENMFWYRQDPGLGLRLIYFSYDVKMKEKGDIPEGYSVSREKKERFSLILESASTNQTSMYLCASRGGVSDHYEQYFGPGTRLTVT.

The rearrangement uses TRBV3-1 (or the pseudogene TRBV3-2) and TRBJ2-3, with 7 positions matching TRBD1. J gave up 7 bases and V 2 bases, and 9 bases lay outside the gene matches. The CDR3 spans 15 residues. The germline V gene has CDR1 LGHDT and CDR2 YNNKEL (reference sequence). DNA of the CDR3: TGTGCCAGCAGCCAACCTCAGGGGGTCGGAAATACGCAGTATTTT. Protein: CASSQPQGVGNTQYF.

The chain's CDR3 is CASSDRDTGYYGYTF. DNA of the CDR3: TGTGCCAGCAGTGACCGGGACACTGGATACTATGGCTACACCTTC. V is TRBV6-2 or TRBV6-3 and J is TRBJ1-2, with TRBD1 as a possible D gene (6 bases). This CDR3 contains 15 residues. The V and J ends lost 5 bases and 3 bases respectively, with 16 bases between them. The germline V gene encodes CDR1 MNHEY and CDR2 SVGEGT.

The gene calls are TRBV29-1 and TRBJ2-1; 9 positions agree with TRBD2. Unmatched junction bases numbered 21, after V lost 4 bases and J lost 5 bases. Germline CDR1 is SQVTM and CDR2 is ANQGSEA. The CDR3 runs 19 residues. CDR3 sequence: CSVGKASGEYGLFDNEQFF. DNA for the CDR3: TGCAGCGTTGGAAAGGCTAGCGGGGAATACGGCCTTTTCGACAATGAGCAGTTCTTC.

CDR3 protein: CASGPRTSGRYDTQYF. The CDR3 region has the DNA TGTGCCAGCGGCCCTCGGACTAGCGGGAGATATGATACGCAGTATTTT. The J gene is TRBJ2-3, the V gene TRBV2, with TRBD2 matching 13 bases. The CDR3 is 16 residues long. Germline V gene lookup returns CDR1 SNHLY and CDR2 FYNNEI. With V trimmed by 8 bases and J by 6 bases, 11 bases remained unmatched.

This rearrangement joins TRBV5-1 to TRBJ2-5, with 9 nucleotides matching TRBD1. CDR1 SGHRS and CDR2 YFSETQ come from the germline V gene. After removal of 4 bases from V and 4 bases from J, the junction contained 11 bases not matched to a gene. The CDR3 runs to 16 residues. The chain's CDR3 is CASSLNPTGGGETQYF. CDR3 in DNA: TGCGCCAGCAGCCTCAACCCTACAGGGGGCGGAGAGACCCAGTACTTC. Drawing the rest from reference TRBV5-1 and TRBJ2-5, the complete variable domain is KAGVTQTPRYLIKTRGQQVTLSCSPISGHRSVSWYQQTPGQGLQFLFEYFSETQRNKGNFPGRFSGRQFSNSRSEMNVSTLELGDSALYLCASSLNPTGGGETQYFGPGTRLLVL.

The chain recombines TRBV19 with TRBJ2-7, with TRBD1 matching 8 bases. The CDR3 has 15 amino acids. In germline, CDR1 is LNHDA, CDR2 SQIVND (reference sequence). V lost 5 bases, J lost 3 bases, and 9 bases stayed unmatched. As DNA, the CDR3 is TGTGCCAGTAGTCGACCCGGGACAGGCCGCTACGAGCAGTACTTC. Residues: CASSRPGTGRYEQYF.

This clone was detected a few times. J is TRBJ2-3 and V is TRBV7-9, with D possibly being TRBD1 (6 bases). Between the trimmed V and J ends, which lost 2 bases and 2 bases, there was a span of 11 bases. The CDR3 consists of 15 residues. CDR1 and CDR2 (germline): SEHNR, FQNEAQ (reference sequence). The CDR3: CASSLWGRNTDTQYF. The CDR3, as DNA: TGTGCCAGCAGCTTATGGGGGCGGAACACAGATACGCAGTATTTT.

The gene calls are TRBV2 and TRBJ1-1, with D perhaps TRBD1 (5 bases). The CDR3 is made up of 10 amino acids. Germline V gene lookup returns CDR1 SNHLY and CDR2 FYNNEI. Trimming removed 4 bases from V and 8 bases from J, with 5 bases in between. In DNA form, the CDR3 reads TGTGCCAGCAGTGGGACAGAAGCTTTCTTT. This gives the protein CASSGTEAFF.

This chain joins TRBV27 and TRBJ1-6; no clear D. V lost 3 bases, J lost 0 bases, and 6 bases lay in between. The CDR3 length is 15 residues. The germline CDR1 and CDR2 sequences are MNHEY and SMNVEV (reference sequence). The DNA for the CDR3 is TGTGCCAGCAGTTTCCGGTACTCCTATAATTCACCCCTCCACTTT. It specifies CASSFRYSYNSPLHF.

The chain employs TRBV6-5 and TRBJ2-2; 8 nucleotides match TRBD1. Trimming at V came to 6 bases and at J to 6 bases, leaving 9 bases not matched to a gene. Germline V gene sequence: CDR1 MNHEY, CDR2 SVGAGI. The CDR3 length is 15 residues. CDR3 region: CASRTQGARSGELFF. The CDR3 DNA sequence: TGTGCCAGCAGGACGCAGGGGGCGAGGTCCGGGGAGCTGTTTTTT.

This clone has only a few counts. The chain carries TRBV2 and TRBJ2-7; D is possibly TRBD1 (7 bases). V dropped 7 bases and J dropped 1 base, with 26 bases sitting between them. In germline, CDR1 is SNHLY, CDR2 FYNNEI. The CDR3 totals 18 residues. The CDR3 loop reads CASKGDREEVAGSYEQYF. The CDR3 nucleotides read TGTGCCAGCAAGGGCGACAGGGAGGAGGTAGCAGGGTCCTACGAGCAGTACTTC.

V usage is TRBV11-3 and J usage is TRBJ1-3, with 7 bases identical to TRBD1. Germline loops: CDR1 SGHNT, CDR2 YENEEA. Trimming removed 1 base from V and 4 bases from J; junction bases left unmatched: 4. There are 15 residues in the CDR3. Here the CDR3 DNA reads TGTGCCAGCAGCTTAGGAAGGGGGCCAGGAAACACCATATATTTT. Its translation is CASSLGRGPGNTIYF.

This clone was seen only once. The rearrangement links TRBV13 to TRBJ2-7; 8 positions match TRBD2. This CDR3 spans 16 amino acids. J lost 6 bases, V lost 3 bases, and 13 bases had no gene match. Germline CDR1 and CDR2: PRHDT and FYEKMQ (reference sequence). The CDR3 DNA reads as TGTGCCAGCAGCTTTTCCCCGACTAGCGAGGCGATCGAGCAGTACTTC. The encoded protein is CASSFSPTSEAIEQYF.